A single sample is the source of the 10 T cell receptor beta chains below, sequenced in a study of T cell responses to AZD1222 COVID-19 vaccine. The method was immunoSEQ multiplex PCR; TCRdb's version includes in-frame clones alone and lacks a portion of them. Among about 150,000 clones listed, more than 85% were seen once. Sequenced here: peripheral blood, sampled 28 days after the second AZD1222 dose. These receptor sequences come from an adult who received the AZD1222 COVID-19 vaccine.

This clone was counted once. The V call is TRBV28, the J call TRBJ2-5; D remains ambiguous. Deletions cut 6 bases from V and 1 base from J, with 6 bases between. The CDR3 length is 12 residues. CDR1 is MDHEN, CDR2 SYDVKM, per germline. DNA of the CDR3: TGTGCCAGCAGCCGGTCCCAAGAGACCCAGTACTTC. Translation gives CASSRSQETQYF.

V gene TRBV12-3 or TRBV12-4 combines with J gene TRBJ2-2; D unresolved. The V end lost 6 bases, the J end lost 6 bases, and 8 bases lay between the germline ends. There are 12 residues in the CDR3. This chain's CDR3 is CASSWSSGELFF. In DNA, the CDR3 is TGTGCCAGCAGCTGGTCCTCCGGGGAGCTGTTTTTT.

The chain is built from TRBV7-2 and TRBJ2-7; perhaps TRBD2 as D (7 bases). The CDR3 runs 16 residues. The V gene lost 5 bases and the J gene lost 1 base, with 18 bases spanning the gap. The germline V gene has CDR1 SGHTA and CDR2 FQGNSA. The CDR3 loop is CASSEGGGPTSYEQYF. CDR3 DNA sequence: TGTGCCAGCAGCGAGGGGGGGGGACCCACATCCTACGAGCAGTACTTC.

The gene calls are TRBV19 and TRBJ1-5; D remains ambiguous. The ends were cut back, 6 bases at V and 0 bases at J, with 9 bases in the middle. Germline loops: CDR1 LNHDA, CDR2 SQIVND (reference sequence). The CDR3 spans 14 residues. In DNA form, the CDR3 reads TGTGCCAGTAGCGACAAGGCTAGCAATCAGCCCCAGCATTTT. Its translation is CASSDKASNQPQHF.

V is TRBV29-1 and J is TRBJ1-2, with D unresolved. Germline CDR1 is SQVTM and CDR2 is ANQGSEA. Trimming took off 7 bases at V and 0 bases at J, with 15 bases between the two ends. The CDR3 runs to 14 residues. The CDR3 is CSDGGIASNYGYTF. DNA for the CDR3: TGCAGCGATGGCGGCATTGCGTCTAACTATGGCTACACCTTC.

The chain combines TRBV23-1 with TRBJ1-1; no clear D gene. Being an ORF, TRBV23-1 has a function that is uncertain. This CDR3 is built from 9 residues. The CDR3 loop reads CWMNTEAFF. The CDR3 DNA reads TGCTGGATGAACACTGAAGCTTTCTTT.

The rearrangement links TRBV9 to TRBJ2-1, with D maybe TRBD2 (6 bases). Germline-derived CDR1 and CDR2 are SGDLS and YYNGEE. Trimming stripped 2 bases from V and 7 bases from J, with 16 bases between. CDR3 length: 15 amino acids. The chain's CDR3 is CASSVQITEGNEQFF. The CDR3 nucleotides read TGTGCCAGCAGCGTCCAGATAACGGAGGGAAATGAGCAGTTCTTC. The variable domain in full, completed from reference TRBV9 and TRBJ2-1, reads DSGVTQTPKHLITATGQRVTLRCSPRSGDLSVYWYQQSLDQGLQFLIQYYNGEERAKGNILERFSAQQFPDLHSELNLSSLELGDSALYFCASSVQITEGNEQFFGPGTRLTVL.

The V and J genes are TRBV10-3 and TRBJ1-2; D is possibly TRBD1 (5 bases). Germline assignment: CDR1 ENHRY and CDR2 SYGVKD. The CDR3 is 13 amino acids. Trimming took 3 bases from V and 3 from J, leaving 8 bases between them. CDR3 DNA sequence: TGTGCCATCAGTGATGAGGGGCACTATGGCTACACCTTC. This translates into CAISDEGHYGYTF.

The chain has TRBV9 and TRBJ2-7, with 10 bases aligning to TRBD2. CDR1 is SGDLS, CDR2 YYNGEE, per germline. V trimming: 0 bases; J trimming: 3 bases; junction bases outside the gene matches: 0. The CDR3 is 14 amino acids. The CDR3 nucleotides read TGTGCCAGCAGCGTAGGGACTAGCGGCTACGAGCAGTACTTC. Translated: CASSVGTSGYEQYF.

The chain employs TRBV11-2 and TRBJ2-5, with 10 bases matching TRBD2. From germline, CDR1 is SGHAT and CDR2 FQNNGV. Losses at the gene ends were 1 base for V and 5 bases for J; bases not matched to a gene: 10. The CDR3 sequence is 17 residues long. The CDR3 DNA reads as TGTGCCAGCAGCTTAGGACTAGCGGGTGGATCGGACGAGACCCAGTACTTC. It yields the protein CASSLGLAGGSDETQYF.